These 9 T cell receptor beta chains originate from one sample sequenced in a study of shared clonotypes between healthy human individuals. Sequenced by immunoSEQ multiplex PCR; TCRdb stores in-frame clones only, minus some. This table has hundreds of thousands of clones, around 96% appearing once. Positive CCR7 selection of CD45RO-negative cells yielded the naive CD8 cells, and terminally differentiated effector memory CD45RA+ cells were excluded. The source material was naive CD8+ T cells sorted from blood. These receptors all stem from a woman in her 30s in good health.

The chain carries TRBV7-7 and TRBJ2-1, with D possibly being TRBD1 or TRBD2 (5 bases each). Germline CDR1 and CDR2: SSHAT and FNYEAQ (reference sequence). The CDR3 spans 13 residues. V was trimmed by 5 bases and J by 3 bases, leaving 8 bases between them. The CDR3 nucleotides read TGTGCCAGCAGCCGGGACCTCTACAATGAGCAGTTCTTC. Its protein product is CASSRDLYNEQFF.

In regard to this clone: Different DNA sequences within this sample yield the same CDR3. The chain employs TRBV13 and TRBJ2-3; either TRBD1 or TRBD2 may supply D (5 bases each). This CDR3 region has 12 residues. Trimming removed 5 bases at V and 6 bases at J, with 9 bases between. The V gene's germline CDR1 is PRHDT and CDR2 FYEKMQ (reference sequence). The CDR3 protein is CASSVRGDTQYF. For the CDR3, the DNA is TGTGCCAGCAGCGTCCGGGGCGATACGCAGTATTTT.

This clone was detected only once. The gene calls are TRBV21-1 and TRBJ2-7; the DNA was not compared with TRBD2, the D call given in the table. TRBV21-1 is classified as a pseudogene. CDR3 length: 15 amino acids. In DNA, the CDR3 is TGTGCCAGCAGCAAAGACGGGCTAGCCTATCTCGGGCAGTACTTC. It encodes CASSKDGLAYLGQYF.

This clone was observed a single time. The chain recombines TRBV4-1 with TRBJ1-3; D remains ambiguous. Trimming took off 0 bases at V and 8 bases at J, with 11 bases between the two ends. The CDR3 is 14 residues long. Germline CDR1 reads MGHRA; CDR2 reads YSYEKL. In DNA form, the CDR3 reads TGCGCCAGCAGCCAAGATAGAACATCTCACACCATATATTTT. Amino acids: CASSQDRTSHTIYF.

This chain joins TRBV7-9 and TRBJ2-1; TRBD2 matches at 10 bases. Germline CDR1 SEHNR, CDR2 FQNEAQ (reference sequence). The V and J ends lost 1 base and 8 bases, in that order; junction bases with no gene match: 5. The CDR3 is 15 residues long. CDR3 bases: TGTGCCAGCAGCTTAGTACTAGCGGGAAAGGATGAGCAGTTCTTC. Protein: CASSLVLAGKDEQFF. The full variable domain, completed using reference TRBV7-9 and TRBJ2-1, is DTGVSQNPRHKITKRGQNVTFRCDPISEHNRLYWYRQTLGQGPEFLTYFQNEAQLEKSRLLSDRFSAERPKGSFSTLEIQRTEQGDSAMYLCASSLVLAGKDEQFFGPGTRLTVL.

V is TRBV13 and J is TRBJ2-7, with 8 nucleotides matching TRBD1. V dropped 1 base and J dropped 3; count of bases not matched to a gene: 5. The CDR3 has 15 amino acids. Germline-derived CDR1 and CDR2 are PRHDT and FYEKMQ (reference sequence). The CDR3 region is CASSLAQDRGYEQYF. In DNA form, the CDR3 reads TGTGCCAGCAGCTTAGCTCAAGACAGGGGCTACGAGCAGTACTTC.

The rearrangement joins TRBV28 to TRBJ2-7; 10 nucleotides align to TRBD2. V shed 5 bases and J 3 bases; nucleotides not matched to a gene: 16. The CDR3 extends over 18 amino acids. Looked up from germline, CDR1 is MDHEN and CDR2 is SYDVKM. The CDR3 loop reads CASSLRVSYQREGYEQYF. Here the CDR3 DNA reads TGTGCCAGCAGTCTCCGGGTGAGCTACCAGCGGGAGGGCTACGAGCAGTACTTC.

The chain links TRBV9 to TRBJ2-3; TRBD2 matches 11 bases. There are 17 residues in the CDR3. The J segment lost 4 bases and the V segment lost 1 base, leaving 8 bases of the junction unmatched. The germline V gene has CDR1 SGDLS and CDR2 YYNGEE. The CDR3 here is CASSVLAGGTVADTQYF. CDR3 DNA: TGTGCCAGCAGCGTATTAGCGGGAGGGACGGTCGCAGATACGCAGTATTTT.

V gene TRBV4-1 combines with J gene TRBJ2-2; D gene unclear. CDR1 and CDR2 (germline): MGHRA, YSYEKL. This CDR3 comprises 14 residues. V was shortened by 1 base and J by 4 bases, with 7 bases between the two germline ends. The CDR3 DNA reads as TGCGCCAGCAGCCAAGGGGCAGCCACCGGGGAGCTGTTTTTT. As protein: CASSQGAATGELFF.